This T cell receptor (beta chain) is from a study of PD-1 blockade in classical Hodgkin lymphoma. Sample time point: cycle 4 day 1 (C4D1), after 6 weeks of nivolumab. Every patient relapsed after autologous stem cell transplantation, and brentuximab vedotin exposure varied. CDR1 and CDR2 from the germline V gene are SEHNR and FQNEAQ (reference sequence). The germline V and J ends were trimmed by 5 bases and 1 base, with 6 bases remaining between them. CDR3 length: 12 amino acids. Measured with immunoSEQ multiplex PCR; TCRdb has only the in-frame clones, and not every one. The sample lists roughly 100,000 clones; about nine tenths were seen once. Concerning this clone itself: This CDR3 is also generated by other DNA sequences in the sample.

Sequencing used peripheral blood mononuclear cells (PBMCs), obtained before the fourth cycle of nivolumab. The sequence was collected from a human donor with classical Hodgkin lymphoma. J is TRBJ2-7 and V is TRBV7-9; D not certain. The chain's CDR3 is CASSLSSYEQYF. CDR3 nucleotide sequence: TGTGCCAGCAGCCTTAGTTCCTACGAGCAGTACTTC.